This T cell receptor (beta chain) was documented in a study of blood T cell repertoires in COVID-19. Study in general: Both acute and convalescent COVID-19 samples were obtained from the United States, Italy and Spain. The analysed material was cDNA or gDNA that came from T cells, B-cell-depleted T cells, or PBMCs.

Original analysis: From reference gene primer amplification, estimates of nucleated cell counts were derived. The method was immunoSEQ multiplex PCR; TCRdb's version includes in-frame clones alone and lacks a portion of them. The DNA was the basis for D and trimming; V, J and clone size are from that table. The table shows some 240,000 clones, with 70% to 85% occurring only once. The origin of this receptor is a man aged 45-60 years with active or convalescent COVID-19. Sequencing used peripheral blood.

This chain's CDR3 is CASIPAVSSGNTIYF. CDR3 nucleotides: TGTGCCAGTATCCCGGCGGTGAGCTCTGGAAACACCATATATTTT. V and J are TRBV19 and TRBJ1-3, with D unresolved. The V gene lost 7 bases and the J gene lost 0 bases, with 13 bases spanning the gap. Per the germline V gene, CDR1 is LNHDA and CDR2 is SQIVND (reference sequence). The CDR3 runs 15 residues.